The 19 T cell receptor beta chains below all came from one sample that was sequenced in a study of T cells in Graves' hyperthyroidism and ophthalmopathy. Regions amplified from RNA transcripts were the TCR beta CDR3 regions. Initially, a first-round RT-PCR of the TCR CDR3 employed the HTBI primer set. TCRdb analysed the multiplex PCR reads with MiXCR anew, one entry per CDR3 protein. The sample shows hundreds of thousands of distinct CDR3 sequences, over 15% of them seen only once. Sequenced material: blood. These receptors were obtained from a woman in her fifties or sixties with Graves' hyperthyroidism that later progressed to Graves' ophthalmopathy.

This clonotype has a count of ten or more. The V gene is TRBV5-1, the J gene TRBJ2-3, with TRBD1 identical over 10 bases. V was clipped by 2 bases and J by 0 bases; unmatched bases: 6. The V gene's germline CDR1 is SGHRS and CDR2 YFSETQ. The CDR3 consists of 17 residues. The CDR3 DNA reads TGCGCCAGCAGCTTCTCCCAGGGACAGGGGAGCACAGATACGCAGTATTTT. Residues: CASSFSQGQGSTDTQYF.

This clonotype was found many times. The J gene is TRBJ1-1, the V gene TRBV5-1; D is unclear. The V end lost 0 bases, the J end lost 1 base, and 10 bases lay between the germline ends. The germline CDR1 and CDR2 sequences are SGHRS and YFSETQ. This CDR3 has 15 residues. Written as DNA, the CDR3 is TGCGCCAGCAGCTTGGCTGGGAGGAAGAACACTGAAGCTTTCTTT. Protein sequence: CASSLAGRKNTEAFF. Variable domain in full (rest from reference TRBV5-1 and TRBJ1-1): KAGVTQTPRYLIKTRGQQVTLSCSPISGHRSVSWYQQTPGQGLQFLFEYFSETQRNKGNFPGRFSGRQFSNSRSEMNVSTLELGDSALYLCASSLAGRKNTEAFFGQGTRLTVV.

This clonotype was picked up a small number of times. The rearrangement links TRBV9 to TRBJ1-1, with TRBD1 matching over 7 bases. The V segment lost 8 bases and the J segment 1 base; nucleotides outside the gene matches: 14. Germline CDR1 reads SGDLS; CDR2 reads YYNGEE. This CDR3 is built from 16 residues. The CDR3 is CARTYRGPAENTEAFF. CDR3 coding DNA: TGTGCCAGAACTTACAGGGGACCGGCAGAGAACACTGAAGCTTTCTTT. Full variable domain (rest looked up from reference TRBV9 and TRBJ1-1): DSGVTQTPKHLITATGQRVTLRCSPRSGDLSVYWYQQSLDQGLQFLIQYYNGEERAKGNILERFSAQQFPDLHSELNLSSLELGDSALYFCARTYRGPAENTEAFFGQGTRLTVV.

The table lists this clonotype with a few counts. The V gene is TRBV3-1, the J gene TRBJ2-5; the D gene is possibly TRBD1 (6 bases). Germline V lookup: CDR1 LGHDT, CDR2 YNNKEL (reference sequence). The CDR3 is 15 residues long. V gave up 1 base and J gave up 5 bases, with 14 bases separating them. CDR3 protein: CASSQGAVRGETQYF. The CDR3 nucleotides are TGTGCCAGCAGCCAAGGGGCTGTAAGGGGGGAGACCCAGTACTTC.

This clonotype was found a few times. The chain is built from TRBV13 and TRBJ2-1, with 7 bases that match TRBD1. This CDR3 has 13 residues. The V segment lost 5 bases and the J segment 7 bases; nucleotides outside the gene matches: 5. The germline V gene encodes CDR1 PRHDT and CDR2 FYEKMQ (reference sequence). The CDR3 coding sequence is TGTGCCAGCAGCAAGGGGGCAGGGAATGAGCAGTTCTTC. Protein product: CASSKGAGNEQFF. Full variable domain (missing parts from reference TRBV13 and TRBJ2-1): AAGVIQSPRHLIKEKRETATLKCYPIPRHDTVYWYQQGPGQDPQFLISFYEKMQSDKGSIPDRFSAQQFSDYHSELNMSSLELGDSALYFCASSKGAGNEQFFGPGTRLTVL.

This clonotype occurred many times. The V gene is TRBV12-3 or TRBV12-4, the J gene TRBJ2-1, with 15 positions matching TRBD2. This CDR3 contains 18 residues. V gave up 6 bases and J gave up 2 bases; unmatched junction bases: 8. CDR3 residues: CASSPGLAGGVAYNEQFF. CDR3 DNA sequence: TGTGCCAGCAGCCCGGGACTAGCGGGGGGTGTCGCCTACAATGAGCAGTTCTTC.

This clonotype has a count of ten or more. The V gene is TRBV5-1, the J gene TRBJ1-1, with a weak D call TRBD1 (6 bases). The CDR3 is 16 residues long. Germline CDR1 reads SGHRS; CDR2 reads YFSETQ. The germline V and J ends were trimmed by 4 bases and 1 base, with 17 bases remaining between them. The CDR3 DNA follows: TGCGCCAGCAGCCCTGGGGGCGGACTGGCGAACACTGAAGCTTTCTTT. Residues: CASSPGGGLANTEAFF.

The chain is built from TRBV6-2 or TRBV6-3 and TRBJ1-3; no clear D. Germline CDR1 and CDR2: MNHEY and SVGEGT. The CDR3 covers 15 residues. The V end lost 5 bases, the J end lost 0 bases, and 11 bases lay between the germline ends. This CDR3 reads CASSDHGSSGNTIYF. As DNA, the CDR3 is TGTGCCAGCAGTGACCACGGTAGCTCTGGAAACACCATATATTTT.

This clonotype came up many times. This CDR3 is CASSPGGPQVDTQYF. The CDR3 DNA reads as TGTGCCAGCTCACCTGGGGGACCACAGGTGGATACGCAGTATTTT. The chain employs TRBV18 and TRBJ2-3; D may be TRBD1 or TRBD2 (5 bases each). Per the germline V gene, CDR1 is KGHSH and CDR2 is LQKENI. Trimming removed 3 bases at V and 6 bases at J, with 16 bases between. The CDR3 is 15 amino acids.

In its sample, this clonotype was seen many times. V gene TRBV12-3 or TRBV12-4 combines with J gene TRBJ2-7; a possible D gene is TRBD1 (5 bases). This CDR3 is 13 amino acids long. V was clipped by 5 bases and J by 4 bases, with 12 bases between them. CDR3 coding DNA: TGTGCCAGCAGTCTCGGAAGGGGATACGAGCAGTACTTC. Translation: CASSLGRGYEQYF.

This clonotype was recorded many times. The chain is built from TRBV7-8 and TRBJ2-2; 16 bases align to TRBD2. The CDR3 is 20 amino acids. J lost 5 bases, V lost 5 bases, and 14 bases had no gene match. Germline V gene lookup returns CDR1 SGHVS and CDR2 FQNEAQ. Here the CDR3 reads CASSAAGTSGGAGLTGELFF. DNA of the CDR3: TGTGCCAGCAGCGCAGCCGGGACTAGCGGGGGGGCCGGTTTAACCGGGGAGCTGTTTTTT.

The genes are TRBV2 and TRBJ2-2, with 8 bases matching TRBD1. The V gene end was trimmed by 7 bases and the J gene end by 7 bases; junction bases not matched to a gene: 5. CDR3 length equals 13 residues. Germline loops: CDR1 SNHLY, CDR2 FYNNEI. CDR3 sequence reads: CASITGGHGELFF. The CDR3 DNA is TGTGCCAGCATCACAGGGGGGCACGGGGAGCTGTTTTTT.

As concerns this clonotype: This may stem from a read error, because a much larger clone lies one nucleotide away. The chain employs TRBV6-5 and TRBJ2-5; 8 nucleotides line up with TRBD2. The CDR3 contains 15 residues. Per germline, CDR1 MNHEY and CDR2 SVGAGI. The CDR3 coding sequence is TGTGCCAGCAGTTATGGGACTAGGGACCAAGAGGCCCAGTACTTC. It encodes CASSYGTRDQEAQYF.

This clonotype appeared many times. The chain links TRBV7-2 to TRBJ2-1; possibly TRBD2 for D (6 bases). The ends were cut back, 0 bases at V and 0 bases at J, with 9 bases in the middle. The CDR3 is 16 amino acids. Per the germline V gene, CDR1 is SGHTA and CDR2 is FQGNSA. The CDR3 nucleotides read TGTGCCAGCAGCTTAGCGGGCGGGATCTCCTACAATGAGCAGTTCTTC. It codes for CASSLAGGISYNEQFF.

This clonotype was counted ten times or more. This chain links TRBV13 with TRBJ2-3; D could derive from TRBD1 or TRBD2 (6 bases each). The ends were cut back, 8 bases at V and 2 bases at J, with 17 bases in the middle. The germline gives CDR1 PRHDT, CDR2 FYEKMQ (reference sequence). The CDR3 runs to 15 residues. For the CDR3, the DNA is TGTGCCAGCTCCCTCGGGGGCCCCCTCACAGATACGCAGTATTTT. Amino acid sequence: CASSLGGPLTDTQYF. The entire variable domain, with the rest obtained from reference TRBV13 and TRBJ2-3, is as follows: AAGVIQSPRHLIKEKRETATLKCYPIPRHDTVYWYQQGPGQDPQFLISFYEKMQSDKGSIPDRFSAQQFSDYHSELNMSSLELGDSALYFCASSLGGPLTDTQYFGPGTRLTVL.

This clonotype occurred a few times. The chain joins TRBV7-9 to TRBJ1-5; D unresolved. The CDR3 runs to 18 residues. The germline V and J ends were trimmed by 4 bases and 2 bases, with 21 bases remaining between them. Germline V gene lookup returns CDR1 SEHNR and CDR2 FQNEAQ (reference sequence). DNA for the CDR3: TGTGCCAGCAGCTCCTACCTGGGCAGCCCCGTCGGCAATCAGCCCCAGCATTTT. The encoded protein is CASSSYLGSPVGNQPQHF.

The chain has TRBV6-2 or TRBV6-3 and TRBJ2-2; TRBD1 matches 8 bases. The CDR3 runs to 16 residues. The V gene's germline CDR1 is MNHEY and CDR2 SVGEGT. The V segment lost 4 bases and the J segment 7 bases; nucleotides outside the gene matches: 11. The CDR3 loop is CASSSSPPGGLGELFF. The CDR3 nucleotides are TGTGCCAGCAGTTCATCTCCGCCAGGGGGCCTCGGGGAGCTGTTTTTT.

This clonotype has a count of ten or more. This chain links TRBV20-1 with TRBJ2-2; tentatively, D is TRBD2 (5 bases). Per the germline V gene, CDR1 is DFQATT and CDR2 is SNEGSKA (reference sequence). This CDR3 is 16 amino acids long. V was cut by 0 bases and J by 5 bases, with 16 bases left in between. The CDR3 loop reads CSARDRVGDVTGELFF. Written as DNA, the CDR3 is TGCAGTGCTAGAGATCGGGTCGGGGATGTGACCGGGGAGCTGTTTTTT.

This clonotype was detected a few times. V gene TRBV7-2 combines with J gene TRBJ2-1; TRBD2 matches at 15 bases. CDR3 length: 16 amino acids. J gave up 6 bases and V 6 bases, and 6 bases lay outside the gene matches. CDR1 and CDR2 (germline): SGHTA, FQGNSA. The CDR3 is CASRLGGLAGGNEQFF. CDR3 nucleotides: TGTGCCAGCAGACTGGGGGGACTAGCGGGGGGCAATGAGCAGTTCTTC.